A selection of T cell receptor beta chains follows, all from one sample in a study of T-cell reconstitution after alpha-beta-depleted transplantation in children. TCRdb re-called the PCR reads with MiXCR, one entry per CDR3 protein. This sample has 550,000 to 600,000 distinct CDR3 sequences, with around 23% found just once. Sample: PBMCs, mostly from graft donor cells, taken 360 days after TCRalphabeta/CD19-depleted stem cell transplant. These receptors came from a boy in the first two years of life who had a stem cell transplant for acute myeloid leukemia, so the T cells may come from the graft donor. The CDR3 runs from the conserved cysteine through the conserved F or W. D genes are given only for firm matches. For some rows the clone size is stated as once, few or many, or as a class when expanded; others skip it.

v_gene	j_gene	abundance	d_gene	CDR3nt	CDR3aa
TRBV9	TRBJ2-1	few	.	TGTGCCAGCAGCGTCGAAGGCAGGGATCCCTACATTGAGCAGTTCTTC	CASSVEGRDPYIEQFF
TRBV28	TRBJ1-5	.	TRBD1	TGTGCCAGCAGTGTTGACAGGGTCCATCAGCCCCAGCATTTT	CASSVDRVHQPQHF
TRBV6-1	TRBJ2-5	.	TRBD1	TGTGCCAGCAGTCCTGACAGGGGTCGGCGCGAGACCCAGTACTTC	CASSPDRGRRETQYF
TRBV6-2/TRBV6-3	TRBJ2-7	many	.	TGTGCCAGCAGTTACTCGGGAGTTACCTACGAGCAGTACTTC	CASSYSGVTYEQYF
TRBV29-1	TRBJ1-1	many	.	TGCAGCGTTGATGGAGTCCTACACACTGAAGCTTTCTTT	CSVDGVLHTEAFF
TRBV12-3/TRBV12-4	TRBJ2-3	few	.	TGTGCCAGCAGTTTAGACCCAAAGGGCAGAGATACGCAGTATTTT	CASSLDPKGRDTQYF
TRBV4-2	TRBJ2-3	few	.	TGTGCCAGCAGCCAAGTCACGACCTCCACAGATACGCAGTATTTT	CASSQVTTSTDTQYF
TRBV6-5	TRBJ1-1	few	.	TGTGCCAGCAGTTACGTTAGTGACAGGGAAGCTTTCTTT	CASSYVSDREAFF
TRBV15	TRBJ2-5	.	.	TGTGCCACCAGCAGAGAAGCTAGGGGGGGGACCCAGTACTTC	CATSREARGGTQYF
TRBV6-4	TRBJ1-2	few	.	TGTGCCAGCAGTGACTGGACACTCTATGGCTACACCTTC	CASSDWTLYGYTF
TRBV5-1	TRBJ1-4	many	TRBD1	TGCGCCAGCAGCACGACAGGGCCTGGTGAAAAACTGTTTTTT	CASSTTGPGEKLFF
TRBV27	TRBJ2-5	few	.	TGTGCCAGCAGTCCGCATAGCGGCCCTATTAAGGCCCAGTACTTC	CASSPHSGPIKAQYF
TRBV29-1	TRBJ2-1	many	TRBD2	TGCAGCGTTGGGCGGCGGGGGTTCTACAATGAGCAGTTCTTC	CSVGRRGFYNEQFF
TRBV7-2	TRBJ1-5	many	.	TGTGCCAGCAGCTTAGAAGGGGGGTTCAATCAGCCCCAGCATTTT	CASSLEGGFNQPQHF
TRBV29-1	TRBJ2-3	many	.	TGCAGCGTTTGGAGGGAGGATACGCAGTATTTT	CSVWREDTQYF
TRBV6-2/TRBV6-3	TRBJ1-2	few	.	TGTGCCAGCAGTTACATCAGGGGATCCTCCCCTAACTATGGCTACACCTTC	CASSYIRGSSPNYGYTF
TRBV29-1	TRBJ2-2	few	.	TGCAGCGTTGAACTTACCCCTGACAGCCTGGCCGGGGAGCTGTTTTTT	CSVELTPDSLAGELFF
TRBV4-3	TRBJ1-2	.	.	TGCGCCAGCAGCCAAGATGCTGGTCCTTTGGTTGGCTACACCTTC	CASSQDAGPLVGYTF
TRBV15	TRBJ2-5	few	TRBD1	TGTGCCACCAGGGGAGTAGCCCGGGACAGGGCTGAGACCCAGTACTTC	CATRGVARDRAETQYF
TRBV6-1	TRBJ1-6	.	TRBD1	TGTGCCAGCAGTGAAAGGCGGGACAGGGGGCGAAATTCACCCCTCCACTTT	CASSERRDRGRNSPLHF
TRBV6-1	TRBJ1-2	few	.	TGTGCCAGCAGTCGGACAGCCACCTATGGCTACACCTTC	CASSRTATYGYTF